The entry below describes one T cell receptor (beta chain). At least ten counts were recorded for this clonotype. It has no known antigen specificity. Base-call qualities are not available, and no considerably larger clone is one nucleotide away. The protocol used for the library was PCR. The data were produced on an Illumina HiSeq 2500. TCR library preparation used molecular barcoding, with unique molecular identifiers applied to normalize quantification of the TCRbeta repertoire. TCRdb trimmed the raw reads at Q25, called clones with MiXCR and kept productive beta chains. Identical CDR3 protein sequences are pooled into one entry, listed with their most common genes and DNA. The sample yields over 550,000 distinct CDR3 sequences; roughly a tenth were counted once. The top ten clones comprise roughly 3.9% of the sample. This specimen belongs to a study of T-cell reconstitution after alpha-beta-depleted transplantation in children (dated by TCRdb to 2016 to 2017). Background on the whole study: T-cell immune reconstitution after TCRalphabeta/CD19-depleted allogeneic hematopoietic cell transplantation in children was quantitatively tracked in the study by means of TCR repertoire profiling.

The CDR1 and CDR2 encoded by the germline V gene are SQVTM and ANQGSEA. The CDR3 runs 14 amino acids, cysteine and phenylalanine included. Left in the record is the CDR3 DNA by itself, 42 bases read in frame from the first base. The germline V and J ends show losses of 7 bases and 3 bases respectively, and no gene match explains 7 bases of the junction. The rearrangement combines TRBV29-1 with TRBJ2-1, and TRBD1 matches 9 of the central bases. This TCR derives from a human donor who donated a stem cell graft to a child with acute myeloid leukemia. This specimen consisted of PBMCs from the stem cell graft donor, obtained from the stem cell graft. The DNA sequence is as follows: TGCAGCGCACAGCGGGACAGGGACTACAATGAGCAGTTCTTC. This yields the protein CSAQRDRDYNEQFF.